This TCR beta chain derives from a study of shared clonotypes between healthy human individuals (dated by TCRdb to the early 2020s). About the study as a whole: The cohort included a few men and a couple of women between 18 and 49 years of age. For each donor, CD4 naive and CD4 memory were each run on three plates, CD8 naive on two plates, and CD8 memory on one plate. Blood TCR repertoires of four to six healthy adults were deeply sequenced to estimate repertoire size and the extent of clonotype sharing between individuals. To increase sequencing depth and limit assay-specific biases, different laboratories used diverse techniques to prepare libraries and sequence TCR repertoires. Leukapheresis yielded between about 0.94 and 8.9 billion PBMCs per donor. Study-wide findings and limitations: The genetic and exposure-history diversity represented was limited by the small number of donors. Higher generation probabilities were observed for clonotypes shared by all four sorted-subset donors than for non-shared clonotypes. Sampling was restricted to blood, and TCR repertoires in tissues likely differ from the TCR repertoires found in blood. Even with the large sequencing depth, rarefaction of the sorted-subset datasets indicated that sequencing was incomplete. Pairwise subsampling led to the expectation that sequencing depth would affect the degree of clonotype sharing among donors. Naive subsets generally had larger estimated clonotype richness than memory subsets. When four donors were compared, the shared fraction of clonotypes was 5% to 6.5% for naive CD4, less than 4% for naive CD8, 2% to 2.5% for memory CD4, and around 0.4% for memory CD8.

V is pared back by 4 bases and J by 3 bases, with 10 bases lying between the germline termini. According to the germline V gene, CDR1 reads SQVTM and CDR2 reads ANQGSEA. The CDR3 covers 13 residues, taking in both the cysteine and the phenylalanine. Just the 39-base CDR3 DNA is kept, in frame starting at base 1. Using the deep immunoSEQ assay, multiplex PCR amplified TCR CDR3 regions from genomic DNA. Genomic DNA extracted from each cell subset was distributed evenly over all wells of several immunoSEQ 96-well plates, and each plate served as one replicate. For sorted subsets, each replicate PCR was loaded with 200 to 250 ng genomic DNA, equivalent to 30,000 or so T cell genomes. Purified libraries were quantified with a Qubit 3.0 fluorometer, sized on a Bioanalyzer 2100, and re-quantified with the KAPA Library Quantification kit. Every immunoSEQ 96-well plate was sequenced on a separate single-read 150-cycle Illumina NextSeq 550 flow cell. Processing in the source paper ran as follows. The immunoSEQ output contained only junctional sequences without quality scores, so filtering could not match that applied to full-length reads. To assign V/J genes and CDR3, sequences were annotated against IMGT germline references using PyIR, a Python wrapper for IgBLAST v1.9. Reads were removed for weak V/J assignments (E-value above 1e-6), missing CDR3, stop codons, out-of-frame junctions, or ambiguous translated residues. V3J clonotypes were defined as sequences sharing an identical inferred V gene, J gene, and CDR3 amino acid sequence. To compute the percentage overlap between repertoires, the number of shared unique clonotypes was divided by the size of the smaller repertoire. Richness of each repertoire was evaluated using RTK rarefaction, the Chao1 estimator, and Recon v2.1 estimates of unobserved clonotypes. Generation probabilities for all TCRbeta clonotypes obtained by the gDNA method from a handful of donors were computed using OLGA. TCRdb stores this immuneACCESS table with in-frame sequences only. Part of the clones is absent; in the studies checked, under half of the shortfall reflects unresolved V genes, and no reason is known for the rest. That table is the source of V, J and clone size, and D and trimming were worked out from the DNA. The sample table holds some 300,000 clones, of which roughly 80% were seen once. Roughly a tenth of the sample belongs to the ten largest clones.

Donors were healthy HIV-negative adults with no recently reported acute infections or vaccinations. All donors were Caucasian adults living in Nashville, Tennessee, USA. CD4+ T cells were enriched through magnetic negative selection, after which naive cells were positively selected on CD45RA and the remaining negative fraction served as the memory subset. Blood was obtained by leukapheresis, after which PBMCs were separated by Ficoll-Histopaque density gradient centrifugation and cryopreserved in liquid nitrogen vapor phase. Analytical flow cytometry was used to check the purity and quantity of every magnetically sorted T cell population. From each sorted fraction, genomic DNA was isolated and quantified by UV absorbance on a Nanodrop 2000c. Details on this clone: Its antigen is currently not known. Base qualities are not recorded, but no much larger clone differs from it by a single base.

The chain is encoded by TRBV29-1 joined to TRBJ1-5; the D gene is unclear. The clonotype comes from a young man in good health. The sequenced material came from memory CD4+ T cells sorted from blood. This sample's cell subset or site label indicates: CD45RA-negative fraction. The base sequence is TGCAGCGTTGTCGGCGGCTTCAATCAGCCCCAGCATTTT. Translated, it reads CSVVGGFNQPQHF. The entire variable domain, with the stretches around the CDR3 drawn from the reference TRBV29-1 and TRBJ1-5 proteins, is SAVISQKPSRDICQRGTSLTIQCQVDSQVTMMFWYRQQPGQSLTLIATANQGSEATYESGFVIDKFPISRPNLTFSTLTVSNMSPEDSSIYLCSVVGGFNQPQHFGDGTRLSIL.